These 21 T cell receptor beta chains came from one sample sequenced in a study of T cell repertoires in cytomegalovirus infection. TCRdb reanalysed the reads using MiXCR and keeps one entry per CDR3 protein. Of 640,000 or so distinct CDR3 sequences listed, roughly 33% were seen once; the top ten hold over 15%. For these receptors, no antigen is known. This specimen was cultured PBMCs, taken from culture after CMV antigen stimulation. The origin of the receptors is a human donor in good health (CMV status not recorded). Some clones in this sample may be carry-over from other donors' samples.

The chain joins TRBV12-3 or TRBV12-4 to TRBJ2-3, with a weak D call TRBD2 (5 bases). The V end was cut by 7 bases, the J end by 7 bases, with 18 bases between. This CDR3 region has 14 residues. The DNA of the CDR3 is TGTGCCAGCAACCTCGAGGGTTTATCTCATACGCAGTATTTT. It is translated as CASNLEGLSHTQYF.

This clonotype was counted a few times. The V call is TRBV7-2, the J call TRBJ1-2; 9 positions match TRBD1. V shed 5 bases, J shed 2 bases, and the junction held 9 bases outside the gene matches. This CDR3 region has 16 residues. Looked up from germline, CDR1 is SGHTA and CDR2 is FQGNSA. CDR3 coding DNA: TGTGCCAGCAGCCCGTACCCGGGACAGGGAAACTATGGCTACACCTTC. Encoded protein: CASSPYPGQGNYGYTF.

Written as DNA, the CDR3 is TGTGCCAGCCTGACAGGCCCGGGCTCCTACAATGAGCAGTTCTTC. Its protein is CASLTGPGSYNEQFF. The chain uses TRBV7-2 and TRBJ2-1, with D possibly matching TRBD1 (6 bases). Per the germline V gene, CDR1 is SGHTA and CDR2 is FQGNSA. The CDR3 sequence is 15 residues long. Trimming pared 8 bases from V and 0 bases from J, leaving 14 bases between.

In this sample, this clonotype turned up a few times. The chain combines TRBV12-3 or TRBV12-4 with TRBJ1-4; D unresolved. Trimming stripped 0 bases from V and 8 bases from J, with 7 bases between. This CDR3 is built from 13 residues. In nucleotides, the CDR3 is TGTGCCAGCAGTTTAGCGGTCCAGGAAAAACTGTTTTTT. Translated, it gives CASSLAVQEKLFF.

The chain couples TRBV7-9 to TRBJ2-5; TRBD2 matches at 7 bases. From germline, CDR1 is SEHNR and CDR2 FQNEAQ (reference sequence). J was trimmed by 0 bases and V by 5 bases; bases with no gene match: 18. The CDR3 has 19 residues. The CDR3 protein is CASSPGLAGAPEDQETQYF. The DNA for the CDR3 is TGTGCCAGCAGCCCGGGGTTGGCGGGAGCCCCCGAGGACCAAGAGACCCAGTACTTC.

J is TRBJ2-3 and V is TRBV6-1, with a possible D match to TRBD2 (5 bases). V was clipped by 2 bases and J by 0 bases, with 12 bases between them. The germline CDR1 and CDR2 sequences are MNHNS and SASEGT. This CDR3 region has 16 residues. The CDR3 reads CASSERGGGSTDTQYF. The CDR3 coding sequence is TGTGCCAGCAGTGAACGCGGAGGTGGAAGCACAGATACGCAGTATTTT.

This rearrangement joins TRBV19 to TRBJ2-5, with 8 bases matching TRBD2. V lost 3 bases to trimming and J lost 5 bases; unmatched junction nucleotides: 2. Per germline, CDR1 LNHDA and CDR2 SQIVND (reference sequence). This CDR3 has 13 amino acids. CDR3 residues: CASSMGLGETQYF. The CDR3 DNA is TGTGCCAGTAGTATGGGACTAGGGGAGACCCAGTACTTC.

This clonotype was observed a handful of times. This sequence joins TRBV6-1 and TRBJ1-1; TRBD1 matches at 10 bases. CDR1 is MNHNS, CDR2 SASEGT, per germline. V was clipped by 3 bases and J by 4 bases; unmatched bases: 8. The CDR3 sequence is 16 residues long. CDR3 sequence reads: CASSDPGQGLGTEAFF. The CDR3 nucleotides read TGTGCCAGCAGTGACCCGGGACAGGGGTTAGGCACTGAAGCTTTCTTT.

The chain couples TRBV5-1 to TRBJ2-6; 9 bases line up with TRBD1. Per the germline V gene, CDR1 is SGHRS and CDR2 is YFSETQ. J was trimmed by 0 bases and V by 6 bases; bases with no gene match: 13. This CDR3 comprises 19 residues. Here the CDR3 reads CASTFAPGQGSSGANVLTF. The CDR3 nucleotides read TGCGCCAGCACCTTCGCTCCGGGACAGGGATCCTCTGGGGCCAACGTCCTGACTTTC.

The rearrangement uses TRBV30 and TRBJ1-3; D is possibly TRBD1 (5 bases). The CDR3 sequence is 14 residues long. Trimming pared 1 base from V and 4 bases from J, leaving 11 bases between. Germline CDR1 and CDR2: GTSNPN and SVGIG (reference sequence). CDR3 region: CAWSGGYIGNTIYF. CDR3 in DNA: TGTGCCTGGAGTGGGGGGTATATCGGAAACACCATATATTTT.

Only a few counts were recorded for this clonotype. At one boundary the junction diverges from the germline segment, which might be a read error. The gene calls are TRBV12-3 or TRBV12-4 and TRBJ1-4, with D maybe TRBD1 (6 bases). The CDR3 has 15 residues. The CDR3 sequence is CASSLQGTISEKLFF. The CDR3 DNA sequence: TGTGCCAGTAGTTTGCAAGGGACAATATCTGAAAAACTGTTTTTT.

The V call is TRBV12-3 or TRBV12-4, the J call TRBJ1-2, with 7 bases aligning to TRBD1. There are 15 residues in the CDR3. V lost 4 bases, J lost 2 bases, and 7 bases stayed unmatched. CDR3 residues: CASSSGQVSNYGYTF. CDR3 bases: TGTGCCAGCAGTTCCGGACAGGTGTCGAACTATGGCTACACCTTC.

This clonotype was seen a few times. The rearrangement joins TRBV2 to TRBJ1-6; D call uncertain. The CDR3 runs to 13 residues. Germline CDR1 and CDR2: SNHLY and FYNNEI. V was cut by 4 bases and J by 13 bases, with 14 bases left in between. The CDR3 DNA sequence: TGTGCCAGCAGTGGGGTCGTCGGATCCCCCCTCCACTTT. This codes for CASSGVVGSPLHF.

The chain has TRBV20-1 and TRBJ2-1; TRBD2 agrees at 8 bases. The ends lost 0 bases at V and 9 bases at J; junction bases unmatched: 7. CDR1 DFQATT and CDR2 SNEGSKA come from the germline V gene (reference sequence). There are 14 residues in the CDR3. The CDR3 reads CSARDLAGLAEQFF. CDR3 nucleotides: TGCAGTGCTAGAGATTTAGCGGGATTGGCTGAGCAGTTCTTC.

This clonotype was seen a few times. J is TRBJ2-5 and V is TRBV27; TRBD1 matches at 7 bases. This CDR3 spans 14 amino acids. Per germline, CDR1 MNHEY and CDR2 SMNVEV (reference sequence). V gave up 3 bases and J gave up 5 bases; unmatched junction bases: 6. CDR3 coding DNA: TGTGCCAGCAGTTTTGACAGGGTATCGGAGACCCAGTACTTC. Protein product: CASSFDRVSETQYF.

The chain is built from TRBV19 and TRBJ1-5; D is possibly TRBD1 (6 bases). The CDR3 is 14 residues long. Germline V gene sequence: CDR1 LNHDA, CDR2 SQIVND (reference sequence). Deletions cut 6 bases from V and 6 bases from J, with 15 bases between. As DNA, the CDR3 is TGTGCCAGTAGCTCAGGGGTTTACGGTCAGCCCCAGCATTTT. Amino acids: CASSSGVYGQPQHF.

The rearrangement uses TRBV6-2 or TRBV6-3 and TRBJ1-5; D uncertain. This CDR3 region has 15 residues. V was shortened by 6 bases and J by 5 bases, with 17 bases between the two germline ends. Germline CDR1 is MNHEY and CDR2 is SVGEGT. The CDR3 loop reads CASRLRFGRDQPQHF. The CDR3 nucleotides read TGTGCCAGCAGACTACGTTTCGGGAGAGATCAGCCCCAGCATTTT.

For this clonotype: One base away lies a much larger clone, so this may be a sequencing read error. The chain uses TRBV27 and TRBJ1-5; 7 bases match TRBD1. CDR1 and CDR2 from the germline V gene are MNHEY and SMNVEV (reference sequence). The CDR3 spans 14 residues. Unmatched junction bases numbered 4, after V lost 6 bases and J lost 2 bases. This chain's CDR3 is CASSTGVGNQPQHF. For the CDR3, the DNA is TGTGCCAGCAGCACAGGGGTGGGCAATCAGCCCCAGCATTTT.

The gene calls are TRBV6-5 and TRBJ2-7; D is unresolved. The CDR3 is 15 amino acids. In germline, CDR1 is MNHEY, CDR2 SVGAGI. Trimming shortened V by 0 bases and J by 5 bases, and 14 bases separated the two germline ends. In nucleotides, the CDR3 is TGTGCCAGCAGTTACTCGGGTCATGGGCCCGACGAGCAGTACTTC. Translation gives CASSYSGHGPDEQYF.

This clonotype was recorded many times. The chain recombines TRBV27 with TRBJ1-1, with a possible D match to TRBD1 (6 bases). The CDR3 totals 13 residues. V was pared by 5 bases and J by 5 bases, with 12 bases between. CDR1 MNHEY and CDR2 SMNVEV come from the germline V gene (reference sequence). The CDR3 loop is CASSRGGGTEAFF. CDR3 nucleotides: TGTGCCAGCAGTCGAGGGGGGGGGACTGAAGCTTTCTTT.

This clonotype was detected only a few times. The V and J genes are TRBV10-3 and TRBJ2-4, with D unclear. Deletions cut 6 bases from V and 6 bases from J, with 12 bases between. CDR3 length equals 13 residues. Germline V gene data show CDR1 as ENHRY and CDR2 as SYGVKD. The CDR3, as DNA: TGTGCCATCAGCATGGCGGACGGAAACATTCAGTACTTC. Its protein product is CAISMADGNIQYF.